This T cell receptor beta chain was sequenced in a study of a mutant IDH1 vaccine in newly diagnosed glioma. Study in general: Visit timing is recorded as week 35 for V12 and week 47 for V13.

The data were produced by immunoSEQ multiplex PCR, yet TCRdb's version contains in-frame clones alone and is incomplete. Of about 55,000 clones listed, approximately 81% are singletons. With respect to this clone: The antigen remains unidentified.

This CDR3 is 18 amino acids long. The V end lost 5 bases, the J end lost 2 bases, and 25 bases lay between the germline ends. Germline V gene sequence: CDR1 LNHDA, CDR2 SQIVND (reference sequence). The time point is: week 35, safety follow-up. Mutant IDH1 20-mer peptide, at 300 ug, made up each vaccine dose, with topical imiquimod. The sequences come from PBMCs, collected from a glioma patient whose treatment included an IDH1 peptide vaccine. The V call is TRBV19, the J call TRBJ2-7, with TRBD2 as a possible D gene (6 bases). The TCR sequence derives from a woman between 18 and 30 years old with glioma. The CDR3 sequence is CASSHLGTGKREPYEQYF. CDR3 in DNA: TGTGCCAGTAGTCATTTGGGGACTGGTAAGAGGGAACCCTACGAGCAGTACTTC.